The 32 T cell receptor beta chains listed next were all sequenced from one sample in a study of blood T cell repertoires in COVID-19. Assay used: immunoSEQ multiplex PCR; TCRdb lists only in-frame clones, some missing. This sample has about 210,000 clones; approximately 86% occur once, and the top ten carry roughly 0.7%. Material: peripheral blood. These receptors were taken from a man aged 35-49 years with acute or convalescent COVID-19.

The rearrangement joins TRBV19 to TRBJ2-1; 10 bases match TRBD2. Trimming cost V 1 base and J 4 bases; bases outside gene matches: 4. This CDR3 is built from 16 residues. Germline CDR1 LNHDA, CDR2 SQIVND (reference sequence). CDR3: CASSIVAGGSYNEQFF. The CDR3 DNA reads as TGTGCCAGTAGTATAGTAGCGGGAGGATCGTACAATGAGCAGTTCTTC.

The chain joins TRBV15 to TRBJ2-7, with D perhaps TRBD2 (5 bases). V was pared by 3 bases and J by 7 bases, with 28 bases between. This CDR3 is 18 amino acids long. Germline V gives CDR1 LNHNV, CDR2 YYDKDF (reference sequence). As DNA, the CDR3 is TGTGCCACCAGCAGCTCTACCGCGCCTTCGGCCCGGCGGAGGGAGCAGTACTTC. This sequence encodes CATSSSTAPSARRREQYF.

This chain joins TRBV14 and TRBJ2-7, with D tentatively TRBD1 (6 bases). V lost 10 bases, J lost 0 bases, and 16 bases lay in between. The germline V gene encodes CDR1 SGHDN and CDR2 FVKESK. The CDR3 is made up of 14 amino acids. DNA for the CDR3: TGTGCCATCGAACAAAGGGACATCTCCTACGAGCAGTACTTC. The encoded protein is CAIEQRDISYEQYF.

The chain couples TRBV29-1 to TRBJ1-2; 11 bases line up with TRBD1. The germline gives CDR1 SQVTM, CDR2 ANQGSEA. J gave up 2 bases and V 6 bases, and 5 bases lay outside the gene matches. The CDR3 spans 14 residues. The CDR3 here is CSVKGTGGNYGYTF. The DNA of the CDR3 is TGCAGCGTGAAGGGGACAGGGGGGAACTATGGCTACACCTTC.

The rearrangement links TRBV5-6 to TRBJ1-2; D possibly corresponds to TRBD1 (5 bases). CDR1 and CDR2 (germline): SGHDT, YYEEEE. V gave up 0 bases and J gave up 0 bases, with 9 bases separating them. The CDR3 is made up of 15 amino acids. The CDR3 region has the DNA TGTGCCAGCAGCTTGGGGGGCGGAACTAACTATGGCTACACCTTC. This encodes CASSLGGGTNYGYTF.

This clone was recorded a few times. Here the CDR3 DNA reads TGCGCCAGCAGCTCGGGACAGAGCACAGATACGCAGTATTTT. Encoded protein: CASSSGQSTDTQYF. This chain uses TRBV5-1 with TRBJ2-3, with 7 bases that match TRBD1. The germline gives CDR1 SGHRS, CDR2 YFSETQ. V gave up 3 bases and J gave up 0 bases; unmatched junction bases: 1. The CDR3 runs 14 residues.

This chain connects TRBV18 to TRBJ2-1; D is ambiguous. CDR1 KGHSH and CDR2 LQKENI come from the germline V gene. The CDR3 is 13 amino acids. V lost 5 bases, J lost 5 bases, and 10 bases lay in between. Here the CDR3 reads CASSNYKDNEQFF. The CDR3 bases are TGTGCCAGCTCAAACTATAAGGACAATGAGCAGTTCTTC.

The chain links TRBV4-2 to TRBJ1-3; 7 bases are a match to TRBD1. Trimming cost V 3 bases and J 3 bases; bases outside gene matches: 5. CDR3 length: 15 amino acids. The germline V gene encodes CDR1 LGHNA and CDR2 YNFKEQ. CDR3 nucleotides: TGTGCCAGCAGCCAGCGACAGGGAGGTGGAAACACCATATATTTT. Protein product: CASSQRQGGGNTIYF.

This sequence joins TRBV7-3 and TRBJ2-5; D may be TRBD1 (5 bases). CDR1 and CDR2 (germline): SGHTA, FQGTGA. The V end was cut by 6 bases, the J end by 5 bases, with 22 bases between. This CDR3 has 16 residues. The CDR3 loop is CASSPKGVGMGETQYF. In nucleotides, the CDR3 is TGTGCCAGCAGTCCTAAAGGGGTAGGGATGGGGGAGACCCAGTACTTC.

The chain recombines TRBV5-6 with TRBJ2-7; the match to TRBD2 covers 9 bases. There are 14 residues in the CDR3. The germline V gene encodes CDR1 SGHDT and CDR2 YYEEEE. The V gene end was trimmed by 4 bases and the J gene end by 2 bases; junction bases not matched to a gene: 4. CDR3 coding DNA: TGTGCCAGCAGCCCGTTAGCGGGAGCCTACGAGCAGTACTTC. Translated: CASSPLAGAYEQYF.

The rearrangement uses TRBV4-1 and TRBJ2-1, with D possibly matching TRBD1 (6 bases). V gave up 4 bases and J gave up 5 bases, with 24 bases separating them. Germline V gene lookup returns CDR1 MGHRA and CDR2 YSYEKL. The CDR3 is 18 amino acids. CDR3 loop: CASSRYRHQGSQDNEQFF. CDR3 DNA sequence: TGCGCCAGCAGCCGATACCGACATCAGGGGAGTCAGGACAATGAGCAGTTCTTC.

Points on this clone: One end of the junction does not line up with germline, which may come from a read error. CDR3 in DNA: TGTTCCAGCAGCTCCCGGGGGGGCCGGTCAGATACGCAGTATTTT. This translates into CSSSSRGGRSDTQYF. The chain combines TRBV27 with TRBJ2-3, with 8 bases lining up with TRBD2. Germline V gives CDR1 MNHEY, CDR2 SMNVEV (reference sequence). The CDR3 length is 15 residues.

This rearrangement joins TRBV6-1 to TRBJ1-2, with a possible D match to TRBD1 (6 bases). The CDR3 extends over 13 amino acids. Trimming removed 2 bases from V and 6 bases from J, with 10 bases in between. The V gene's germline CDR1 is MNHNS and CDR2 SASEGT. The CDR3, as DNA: TGTGCCAGCAGTGAAATACAGGGCCATGGCTACACCTTC. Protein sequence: CASSEIQGHGYTF.

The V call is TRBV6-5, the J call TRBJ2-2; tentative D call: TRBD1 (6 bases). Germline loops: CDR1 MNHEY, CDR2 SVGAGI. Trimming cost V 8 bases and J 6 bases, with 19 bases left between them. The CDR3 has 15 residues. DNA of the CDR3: TGTGCCAGCGGAATCACAGGGTTAAGGGCCGGGGAGCTGTTTTTT. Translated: CASGITGLRAGELFF.

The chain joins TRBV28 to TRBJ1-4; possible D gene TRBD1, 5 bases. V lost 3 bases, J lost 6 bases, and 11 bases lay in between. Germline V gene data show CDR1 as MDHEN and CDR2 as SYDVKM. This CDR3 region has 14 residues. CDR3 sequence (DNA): TGTGCCAGCAGTTTTCGACAGACCTATGAAAAACTGTTTTTT. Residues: CASSFRQTYEKLFF.

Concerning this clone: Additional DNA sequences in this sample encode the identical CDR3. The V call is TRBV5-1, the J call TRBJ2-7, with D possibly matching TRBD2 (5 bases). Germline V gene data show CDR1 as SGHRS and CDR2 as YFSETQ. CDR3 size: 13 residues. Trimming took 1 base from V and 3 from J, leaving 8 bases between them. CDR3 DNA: TGCGCCAGCAGCTTGCCAGGACTCTACGAGCAGTACTTC. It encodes CASSLPGLYEQYF.

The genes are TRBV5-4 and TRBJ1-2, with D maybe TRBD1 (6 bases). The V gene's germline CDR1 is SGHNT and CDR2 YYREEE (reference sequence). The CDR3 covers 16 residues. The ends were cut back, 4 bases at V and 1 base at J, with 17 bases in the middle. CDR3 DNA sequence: TGTGCCAGCAGCACAGCTACACAGGGATTTAACTATGGCTACACCTTC. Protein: CASSTATQGFNYGYTF.

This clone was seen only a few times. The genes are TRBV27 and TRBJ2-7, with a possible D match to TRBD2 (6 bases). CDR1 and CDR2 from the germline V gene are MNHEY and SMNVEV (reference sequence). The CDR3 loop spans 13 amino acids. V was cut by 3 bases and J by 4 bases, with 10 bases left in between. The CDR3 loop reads CASSFGTRYEQYF. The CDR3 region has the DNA TGTGCCAGCAGTTTTGGGACTCGTTACGAGCAGTACTTC.

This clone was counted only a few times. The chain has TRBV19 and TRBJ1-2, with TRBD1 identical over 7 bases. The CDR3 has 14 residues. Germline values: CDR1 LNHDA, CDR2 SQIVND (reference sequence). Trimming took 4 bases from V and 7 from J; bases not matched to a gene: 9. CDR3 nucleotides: TGTGCCAGTAGTACCGGGACAGATTTTTTTGGCTACACCTTC. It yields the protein CASSTGTDFFGYTF.

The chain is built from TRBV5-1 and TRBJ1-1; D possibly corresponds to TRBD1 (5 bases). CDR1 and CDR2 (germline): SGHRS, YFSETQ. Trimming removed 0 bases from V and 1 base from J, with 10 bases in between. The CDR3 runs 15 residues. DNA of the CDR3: TGCGCCAGCAGCTTGGTCGCCAGGGAGAACACTGAAGCTTTCTTT. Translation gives CASSLVARENTEAFF.

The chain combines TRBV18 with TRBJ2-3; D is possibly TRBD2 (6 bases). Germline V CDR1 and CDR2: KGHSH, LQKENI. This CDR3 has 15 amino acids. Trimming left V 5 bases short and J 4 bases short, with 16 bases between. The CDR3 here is CASSSPSDYSDTQYF. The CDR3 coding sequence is TGTGCCAGCTCATCGCCCTCGGACTATTCAGATACGCAGTATTTT.

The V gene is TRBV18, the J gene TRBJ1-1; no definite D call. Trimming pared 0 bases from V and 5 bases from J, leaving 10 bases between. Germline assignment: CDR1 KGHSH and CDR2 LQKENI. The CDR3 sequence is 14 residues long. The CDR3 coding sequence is TGTGCCAGCTCACCACCCTCGACGCGGACTGAAGCTTTCTTT. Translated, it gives CASSPPSTRTEAFF.

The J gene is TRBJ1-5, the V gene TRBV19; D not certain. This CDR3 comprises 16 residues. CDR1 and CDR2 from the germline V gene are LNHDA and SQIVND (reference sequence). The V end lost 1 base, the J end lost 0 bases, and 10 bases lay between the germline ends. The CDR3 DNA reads TGTGCCAGTAGTATAGTGAACAGCTATAGCAATCAGCCCCAGCATTTT. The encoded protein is CASSIVNSYSNQPQHF.

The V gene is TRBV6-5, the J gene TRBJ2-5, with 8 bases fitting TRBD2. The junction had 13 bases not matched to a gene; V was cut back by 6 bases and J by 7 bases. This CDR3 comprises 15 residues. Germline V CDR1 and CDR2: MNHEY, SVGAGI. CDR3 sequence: CASSDPAAGDGTQYF. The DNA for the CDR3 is TGTGCCAGCAGCGACCCCGCAGCGGGGGATGGGACCCAGTACTTC.

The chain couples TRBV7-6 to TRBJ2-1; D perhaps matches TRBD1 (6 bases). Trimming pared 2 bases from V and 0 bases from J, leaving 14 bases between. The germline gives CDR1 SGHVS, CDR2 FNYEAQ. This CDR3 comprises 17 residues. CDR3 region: CASSLPIQGSSYNEQFF. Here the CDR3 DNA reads TGTGCCAGCAGCTTACCTATACAGGGAAGCTCCTACAATGAGCAGTTCTTC.

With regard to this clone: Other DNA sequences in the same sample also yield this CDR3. The CDR3 DNA follows: TGCGCCAGCAGCTTGGTGGGGGAGGGTCAGCCCCAGCATTTT. Protein: CASSLVGEGQPQHF. V usage is TRBV5-1 and J usage is TRBJ1-5; possible D gene TRBD1, 5 bases. V was clipped by 0 bases and J by 6 bases, with 10 bases between them. The length of the CDR3 is 14 residues. Germline V gene data show CDR1 as SGHRS and CDR2 as YFSETQ.

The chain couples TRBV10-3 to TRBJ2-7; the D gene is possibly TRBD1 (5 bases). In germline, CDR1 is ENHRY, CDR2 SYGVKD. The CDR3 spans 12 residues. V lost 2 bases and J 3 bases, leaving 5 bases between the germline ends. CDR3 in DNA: TGTGCCATCAGTGAGCAGGGCTACGAGCAGTACTTC. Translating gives CAISEQGYEQYF.

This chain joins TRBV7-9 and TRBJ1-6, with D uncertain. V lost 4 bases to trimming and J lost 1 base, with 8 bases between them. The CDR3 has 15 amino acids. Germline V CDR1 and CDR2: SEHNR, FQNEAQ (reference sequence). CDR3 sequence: CASSSSGSYNSPLHF. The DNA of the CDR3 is TGTGCCAGCAGCTCGTCGGGGTCCTATAATTCACCCCTCCACTTT.

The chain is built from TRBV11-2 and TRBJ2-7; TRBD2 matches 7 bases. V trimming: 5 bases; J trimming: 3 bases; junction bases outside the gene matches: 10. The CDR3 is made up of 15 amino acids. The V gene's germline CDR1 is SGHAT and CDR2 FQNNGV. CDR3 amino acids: CASSPRGVGGYEQYF. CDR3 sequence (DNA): TGTGCCAGCAGCCCCCGGGGGGTGGGGGGCTACGAGCAGTACTTC.

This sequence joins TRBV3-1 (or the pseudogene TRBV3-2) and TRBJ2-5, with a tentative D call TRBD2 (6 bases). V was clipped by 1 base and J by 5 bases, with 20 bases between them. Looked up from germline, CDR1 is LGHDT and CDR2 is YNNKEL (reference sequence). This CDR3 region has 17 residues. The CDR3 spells CASSQAGDGGGRETQYF. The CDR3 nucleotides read TGTGCCAGCAGCCAAGCAGGTGACGGGGGTGGGAGGGAGACCCAGTACTTC.

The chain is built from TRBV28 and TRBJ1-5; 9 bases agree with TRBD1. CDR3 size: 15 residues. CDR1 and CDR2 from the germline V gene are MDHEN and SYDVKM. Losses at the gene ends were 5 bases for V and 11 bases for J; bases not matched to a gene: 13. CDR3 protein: CASSRPGQGRKAQHF. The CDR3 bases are TGTGCCAGCAGTCGGCCGGGACAGGGAAGAAAAGCCCAGCATTTT.

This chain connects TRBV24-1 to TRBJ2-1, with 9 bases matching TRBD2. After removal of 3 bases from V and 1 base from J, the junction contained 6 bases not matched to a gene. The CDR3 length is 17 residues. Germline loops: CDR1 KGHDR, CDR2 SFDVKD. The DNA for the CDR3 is TGTGCCACCAGTGATCCCCTTAGCGGGAGTTCCTACAATGAGCAGTTCTTC. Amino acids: CATSDPLSGSSYNEQFF.